This entry features one TCR beta chain sequence. Its binding antigen is unknown. The record has no base qualities; no much larger clone is one base away. Including cysteine and phenylalanine, the CDR3 has 14 amino acids. Left in the record is the CDR3 DNA by itself, 42 bases read in frame from the first base. Trimming removed 4 bases from V and 6 bases from J; the gene matches leave 8 bases unexplained. The germline V gene (reference sequence) gives CDR1 as SEHNR and CDR2 as FQNEAQ. TCRbeta CDR3 regions were amplified from genomic DNA using the immunoSEQ Assay, a bias-controlled multiplex PCR. Concerning the study's data processing: The number of nucleated cells in each sample was estimated from the amplification of reference gene primers within the assay. Sequence reads were collapsed and filtered to measure the absolute abundance of every unique TCRbeta CDR3 rearrangement. Productive Simpson clonality was computed per sample as the square root of Simpson's diversity index over productive rearrangements. TCRdb's version of the immuneACCESS table is confined to in-frame rearrangements and falls short of the full clone set. An unresolved V gene accounts for under half of the shortfall where checked; the remainder is of unknown origin. The DNA was the basis for D and trimming; V, J and clone size are from that table. Here the sample has some 200,000 clones; 82% occur a single time. The ten largest clonotypes hold approximately 5.6% of the sample.

These data are taken from a study of blood T cell repertoires in COVID-19 (TCRdb year 2020). Background on the whole study: The collaborator samples originated in the United States, Italy and Spain and spanned the acute and convalescent phases of COVID-19. The material from the prospective study consisted of cDNA or gDNA derived from T cells, B-cell-depleted T cells, or PBMCs. Subjects who had been exposed to COVID-19, were actively infected with it, or had recovered from it provided the deeply sampled blood TCRbeta repertoires that made up the dataset. A freely available public database, intended as a resource for researchers studying the immune response to SARS-CoV-2, is where the repertoires were released. Samples came from the ongoing ImmuneRACE study (first 160 participants) plus 1,254 subjects from 6 global collaborators. A de-identified subject ID, COVID-19 status, age in years and sex were almost always included in the sample metadata. Where available, HLA class I and class II types were taken from metadata supplied by the sample provider and were not determined by assay-based typing.

In Seattle, one collaborating source enrolled patients while the infection was active and tracked those patients longitudinally over the course of disease. The collaborating institutions used their own protocols to collect whole blood in K2EDTA tubes. For TCRbeta analysis, collaborator samples were shipped as frozen whole blood, as isolated PBMCs, or as DNA extracted from either sample type. Overall study outcomes, separate from this receptor: The amount of clinical and demographic metadata varied by source and participant and was provided uncurated.

This receptor was identified in a woman aged 70 to 79 with COVID-19, enrolled during active disease. The chain couples TRBV7-9 to TRBJ1-2, with 7 bases in between that match TRBD1. Sequences were obtained from peripheral blood. The DNA sequence is given as TGTGCCAGCAGCTCATCGGGACAGAGAGATGGCTACACCTTC. Translated, this gives CASSSSGQRDGYTF.